This T cell receptor beta chain was recovered during a study of blood T cell repertoires in COVID-19. Sequenced by immunoSEQ multiplex PCR; TCRdb stores in-frame clones only, minus some. The sample records tens of thousands of clones, 65% to 90% being singletons. CDR1 is MNHEY, CDR2 SMNVEV, per germline (reference sequence). The CDR3 extends over 15 amino acids. The ends lost 5 bases at V and 2 bases at J; junction bases unmatched: 7. The TCR comes from a man older than 75 with acute or convalescent COVID-19. The sample comprised peripheral blood. This rearrangement joins TRBV27 to TRBJ2-3; 7 bases are shared with TRBD1. CDR3 loop: CASSDGTVSTDTQYF. CDR3 nucleotides: TGTGCCAGCAGTGACGGGACAGTTTCCACAGATACGCAGTATTTT.